The 3 T cell receptor beta chains below all came from one sample that was sequenced in a study of regulatory T cells in long-lasting Graves disease. Relying on iRepertoire HTBI primers and Arm-PCR of CDR3 regions, the team built TCR beta libraries. TCRdb processed the multiplex PCR reads anew with MiXCR; each CDR3 protein has one entry. Of under 500,000 distinct CDR3 sequences in the sample, around 20% were seen once. As to time point: persistent/refractory GD, antithyroid drugs over 5 years with positive TRAb. PBMC-derived RNA was used for the TCR library. The sample here was peripheral blood mononuclear cells (PBMCs), taken when the disease was refractory, from a patient treated with antithyroid drugs. Receptors originate from a female donor with Graves disease.

This clonotype was picked up many times. The J gene is TRBJ2-4, the V gene TRBV2; no definite D call. This CDR3 is 13 amino acids long. V was trimmed by 6 bases and J by 1 base, leaving 7 bases between them. CDR1 and CDR2 (germline): SNHLY, FYNNEI. CDR3 sequence (DNA): TGTGCCAGCAGAGATATGGCCAAAAACATTCAGTACTTC. Translation gives CASRDMAKNIQYF.

This clonotype was detected ten times or more. The chain combines TRBV30 with TRBJ2-5; D is unresolved. This CDR3 has 13 residues. Germline V lookup: CDR1 GTSNPN, CDR2 SVGIG (reference sequence). Trimming removed 3 bases at V and 2 bases at J, with 10 bases between. CDR3 nucleotide sequence: TGTGCCTGGAGCCTAGTCCGGCAAGAGACCCAGTACTTC. It yields the protein CAWSLVRQETQYF. The full variable domain, completed using reference TRBV30 and TRBJ2-5, is SQTIHQWPATLVQPVGSPLSLECTVEGTSNPNLYWYRQAAGRGLQLLFYSVGIGQISSEVPQNLSASRPQDRQFILSSKKLLLSDSGFYLCAWSLVRQETQYFGPGTRLLVL.

This clonotype was detected only a few times. The J gene is TRBJ2-7, the V gene TRBV2; 7 nucleotides line up with TRBD2. Germline CDR1 and CDR2: SNHLY and FYNNEI. The CDR3 extends over 11 amino acids. The CDR3 reads CAGSRGYEQYF. As DNA, the CDR3 is TGTGCGGGCTCGCGGGGGTACGAGCAGTACTTC.